These 20 T cell receptor beta chains were all obtained from the same sample, sequenced in a study of OX40 agonist ivuxolimab in advanced cancers. TCRdb keeps only in-frame clones here, not all; method: immunoSEQ multiplex PCR. The table shows fewer than 80,000 clones, with around 87% occurring only once. This sample comprised CD4+ or CD8+ T cells sorted from blood, obtained in a trial of the OX40 agonist ivuxolimab. All receptors come from an adult with an advanced solid tumor such as melanoma, head and neck, liver or kidney cancer.

This chain links TRBV29-1 with TRBJ1-2; the match to TRBD1 covers 9 bases. Germline loops: CDR1 SQVTM, CDR2 ANQGSEA. Germline trimming cut 5 bases from V and 0 bases from J; bases unmatched to any gene: 1. The CDR3 runs 13 residues. The CDR3 nucleotides are TGCAGCGTTACAGGGGGCCCTAACTATGGCTACACCTTC. Its translation is CSVTGGPNYGYTF.

The chain carries TRBV5-3 and TRBJ1-3; D call uncertain. TRBV5-3 is treated as an ORF (open reading frame) with a function not yet certain. The length of the CDR3 is 14 residues. The ends were cut back, 10 bases at V and 3 bases at J, with 17 bases in the middle. In DNA form, the CDR3 reads TGTGCCCCGGCTGATTCGGAGGTTGGAAACACCATATATTTT. This encodes CAPADSEVGNTIYF.

This clone was recorded a few times. The V gene is TRBV6-1, the J gene TRBJ1-6; D gene uncertain. Per the germline V gene, CDR1 is MNHNS and CDR2 is SASEGT. This CDR3 spans 13 amino acids. Trimming removed 8 bases from V and 9 bases from J, with 14 bases in between. The CDR3 DNA is TGTGCCAGCCTGGAAAGGGAGCGTTCACCCCTCCACTTT. This gives the protein CASLERERSPLHF.

The genes are TRBV7-8 and TRBJ2-1; D not certain. With 6 bases removed from V and 4 bases from J, the gap between germline ends came to 19 bases. Per the germline V gene, CDR1 is SGHVS and CDR2 is FQNEAQ. This CDR3 has 16 residues. The CDR3 region is CASSPTEASEYNEQFF. In DNA, the CDR3 is TGTGCCAGCAGTCCAACTGAGGCGAGCGAATACAATGAGCAGTTCTTC.

V and J are TRBV28 and TRBJ2-3, with D unclear. The V gene lost 6 bases and the J gene lost 2 bases, with 15 bases spanning the gap. Per the germline V gene, CDR1 is MDHEN and CDR2 is SYDVKM. The CDR3 has 15 amino acids. The CDR3 DNA sequence: TGTGCCAGCAGCCCCCCGTCCGACCTCACAGATACGCAGTATTTT. Translation: CASSPPSDLTDTQYF.

The chain employs TRBV7-8 and TRBJ1-2; D uncertain. From germline, CDR1 is SGHVS and CDR2 FQNEAQ. V was clipped by 1 base and J by 8 bases, with 5 bases between them. This CDR3 is built from 11 residues. The CDR3 region is CASSLDEGYTF. CDR3 DNA sequence: TGTGCCAGCAGCTTAGACGAAGGCTACACCTTC.

The chain is built from TRBV5-1 and TRBJ2-5; D is ambiguous. From germline, CDR1 is SGHRS and CDR2 YFSETQ. Trimming shortened V by 4 bases and J by 2 bases, and 3 bases separated the two germline ends. This CDR3 spans 11 amino acids. The CDR3 bases are TGCGCCAGCAGCGAACAAGAGACCCAGTACTTC. It yields the protein CASSEQETQYF.

The chain links TRBV6-1 to TRBJ1-4, with D unresolved. The CDR3 runs to 15 residues. Trimming shortened V by 1 base and J by 0 bases, and 6 bases separated the two germline ends. Germline V gene sequence: CDR1 MNHNS, CDR2 SASEGT. The CDR3 region is CASSEGGATNEKLFF. The CDR3 DNA sequence: TGTGCCAGCAGTGAAGGGGGTGCAACTAATGAAAAACTGTTTTTT.

CDR3 bases: TGTGCCAGCAGCTTGGGGTCTGGGAGGAACACCGGGGAGCTGTTTTTT. It translates to CASSLGSGRNTGELFF. This rearrangement joins TRBV11-1 to TRBJ2-2, with a possible D match to TRBD2 (5 bases). This CDR3 comprises 16 residues. Deletions cut 3 bases from V and 1 base from J, with 12 bases between. Germline V lookup: CDR1 SGHAT, CDR2 FQDESV (reference sequence).

V is TRBV7-2 and J is TRBJ2-1; 9 bases fit TRBD1. The V gene end was trimmed by 0 bases and the J gene end by 3 bases; junction bases not matched to a gene: 0. This CDR3 has 15 amino acids. From germline, CDR1 is SGHTA and CDR2 FQGNSA. The CDR3 sequence: CASSLAGQGYNEQFF. Written as DNA, the CDR3 is TGTGCCAGCAGCTTAGCGGGACAGGGCTACAATGAGCAGTTCTTC.

V gene TRBV6-1 combines with J gene TRBJ1-2, with 10 bases aligning to TRBD1. The CDR3 has 15 residues. After removal of 4 bases from V and 2 bases from J, the junction contained 4 bases not matched to a gene. CDR1 is MNHNS, CDR2 SASEGT, per germline. CDR3 in amino acids: CASSAVGQGNYGYTF. CDR3 nucleotide sequence: TGTGCCAGCAGTGCCGTGGGACAGGGGAACTATGGCTACACCTTC.

This chain connects TRBV28 to TRBJ1-5, with a possible D match to TRBD1 (6 bases). V lost 6 bases to trimming and J lost 3 bases, with 15 bases between them. The CDR3 consists of 15 residues. Germline assignment: CDR1 MDHEN and CDR2 SYDVKM. The CDR3 DNA reads as TGTGCCAGCAGCCTTACTCAGGGGTTCAATCAGCCCCAGCATTTT. Amino acids: CASSLTQGFNQPQHF.

The chain has TRBV4-1 and TRBJ2-2, with 7 bases that match TRBD2. The junction had 13 bases not matched to a gene; V was cut back by 4 bases and J by 5 bases. The germline V gene encodes CDR1 MGHRA and CDR2 YSYEKL. The CDR3 extends over 17 amino acids. CDR3 in DNA: TGCGCCAGCAGCCCCCTGGCGGCTAGCGGCGGGACCGGGGAGCTGTTTTTT. It encodes CASSPLAASGGTGELFF.

This chain links TRBV7-6 with TRBJ1-2, with 8 bases lining up with TRBD1. The V segment lost 5 bases and the J segment 8 bases; nucleotides outside the gene matches: 16. The CDR3 runs 16 residues. Per germline, CDR1 SGHVS and CDR2 FNYEAQ. The CDR3 loop is CASSAQDRGQGEGYTF. The CDR3 DNA reads as TGTGCCAGCAGCGCCCAAGATAGAGGACAGGGTGAGGGCTACACCTTC.

This chain uses TRBV29-1 with TRBJ2-3; D may be TRBD1 (5 bases). This CDR3 region has 13 residues. The ends were cut back, 4 bases at V and 2 bases at J, with 10 bases in the middle. The germline V gene has CDR1 SQVTM and CDR2 ANQGSEA. Here the CDR3 DNA reads TGCAGCGTTGGTATAGGGGTCACAGATACGCAGTATTTT. It yields the protein CSVGIGVTDTQYF.

The chain couples TRBV7-2 to TRBJ2-7; D unclear. V was cut by 1 base and J by 6 bases, with 4 bases left in between. The CDR3 covers 11 residues. Germline-derived CDR1 and CDR2 are SGHTA and FQGNSA. The CDR3 DNA follows: TGTGCCAGCAGCTTAGTGGGCGAGCAGTACTTC. Protein sequence: CASSLVGEQYF.

The rearrangement uses TRBV7-3 and TRBJ2-3; D gene unclear. The CDR3 contains 16 residues. Trimming stripped 0 bases from V and 0 bases from J, with 10 bases between. CDR1 SGHTA and CDR2 FQGTGA come from the germline V gene. The CDR3 DNA sequence: TGTGCCAGCAGCTTAACCTCGTTGACTAGCACAGATACGCAGTATTTT. Translation gives CASSLTSLTSTDTQYF. The full variable domain, its missing parts supplied by reference TRBV7-3 and TRBJ2-3, is GAGVSQTPSNKVTEKGKYVELRCDPISGHTALYWYRQSLGQGPEFLIYFQGTGAADDSGLPNDRFFAVRPEGSVSTLKIQRTERGDSAVYLCASSLTSLTSTDTQYFGPGTRLTVL.

V is TRBV27 and J is TRBJ2-7; no reliable D call. Germline CDR1 and CDR2: MNHEY and SMNVEV (reference sequence). Between the trimmed V and J ends, which lost 6 bases and 4 bases, there was a span of 13 bases. The length of the CDR3 is 13 residues. CDR3 in amino acids: CASSFIPVYEQYF. DNA for the CDR3: TGTGCCAGCAGCTTTATACCCGTGTACGAGCAGTACTTC.

Worth noting for this clone: This sample includes further DNA sequences coding for the same CDR3. The chain carries TRBV18 and TRBJ2-2; no firm D call. From germline, CDR1 is KGHSH and CDR2 LQKENI. V dropped 0 bases and J dropped 1 base, with 0 bases sitting between them. The CDR3 is 13 residues long. CDR3 residues: CASSPPNTGELFF. The DNA of the CDR3 is TGTGCCAGCTCACCACCGAACACCGGGGAGCTGTTTTTT.

V and J are TRBV5-1 and TRBJ1-4; possibly TRBD1 for D (6 bases). The CDR3 spans 13 residues. Germline V gene sequence: CDR1 SGHRS, CDR2 YFSETQ. V was pared by 4 bases and J by 5 bases, with 9 bases between. The CDR3 loop reads CASSQQGNEKLFF. As DNA, the CDR3 is TGCGCCAGCAGCCAACAGGGAAATGAAAAACTGTTTTTT.